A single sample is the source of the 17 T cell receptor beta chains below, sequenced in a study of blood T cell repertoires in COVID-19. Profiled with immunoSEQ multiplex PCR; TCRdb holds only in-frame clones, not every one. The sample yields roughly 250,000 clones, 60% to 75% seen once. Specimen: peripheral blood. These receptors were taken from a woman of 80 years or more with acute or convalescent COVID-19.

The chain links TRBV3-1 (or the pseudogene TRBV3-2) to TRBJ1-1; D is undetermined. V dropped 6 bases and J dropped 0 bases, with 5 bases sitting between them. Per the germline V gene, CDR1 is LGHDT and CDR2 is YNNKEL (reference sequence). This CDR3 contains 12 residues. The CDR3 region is CASSRMNTEAFF. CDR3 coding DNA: TGTGCCAGCAGTAGAATGAACACTGAAGCTTTCTTT.

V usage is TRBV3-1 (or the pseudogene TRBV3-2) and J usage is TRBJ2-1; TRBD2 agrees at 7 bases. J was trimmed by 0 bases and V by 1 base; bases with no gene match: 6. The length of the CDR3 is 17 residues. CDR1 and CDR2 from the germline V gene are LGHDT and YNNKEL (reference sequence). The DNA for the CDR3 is TGTGCCAGCAGCCAAGGTCCAGCGGGGAGCTCCTACAATGAGCAGTTCTTC. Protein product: CASSQGPAGSSYNEQFF.

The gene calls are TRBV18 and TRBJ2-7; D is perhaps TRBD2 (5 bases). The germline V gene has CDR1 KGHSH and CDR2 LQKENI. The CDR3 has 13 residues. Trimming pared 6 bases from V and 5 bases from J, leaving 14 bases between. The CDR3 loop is CASSLQTRDEQYF. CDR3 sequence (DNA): TGTGCCAGCTCCCTACAAACTAGAGACGAGCAGTACTTC. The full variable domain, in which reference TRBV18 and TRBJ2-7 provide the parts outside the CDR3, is NAGVMQNPRHLVRRRGQEARLRCSPMKGHSHVYWYRQLPEEGLKFMVYLQKENIIDESGMPKERFSAEFPKEGPSILRIQQVVRGDSAAYFCASSLQTRDEQYFGPGTRLTVT.

CDR3 loop: CASSPGTYSNQPQHF. CDR3 in DNA: TGCGCCAGCAGCCCGGGGACTTATAGCAATCAGCCCCAGCATTTT. The chain joins TRBV5-1 to TRBJ1-5; D perhaps matches TRBD1 (5 bases). Germline CDR1 SGHRS, CDR2 YFSETQ. CDR3 length equals 15 residues. The V and J ends lost 4 bases and 0 bases respectively, with 11 bases between them.

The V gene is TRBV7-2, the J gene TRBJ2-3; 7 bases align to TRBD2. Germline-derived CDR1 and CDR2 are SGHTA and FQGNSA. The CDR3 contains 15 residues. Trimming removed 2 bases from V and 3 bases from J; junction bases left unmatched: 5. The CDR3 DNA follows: TGTGCCAGCAGCTTAAGGTCGGGGGGAACAGATACGCAGTATTTT. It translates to CASSLRSGGTDTQYF.

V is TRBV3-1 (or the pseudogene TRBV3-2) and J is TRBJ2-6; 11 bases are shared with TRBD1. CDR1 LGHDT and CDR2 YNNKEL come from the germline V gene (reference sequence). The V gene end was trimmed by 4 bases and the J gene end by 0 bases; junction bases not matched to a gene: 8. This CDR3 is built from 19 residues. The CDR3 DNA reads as TGTGCCAGCAGCCCCAAGCCCGGGACAGGGGGCTCTGGGGCCAACGTCCTGACTTTC. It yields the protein CASSPKPGTGGSGANVLTF.

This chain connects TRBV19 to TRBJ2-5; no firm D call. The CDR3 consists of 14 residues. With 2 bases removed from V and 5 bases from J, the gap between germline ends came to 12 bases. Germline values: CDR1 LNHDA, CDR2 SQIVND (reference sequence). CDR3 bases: TGTGCCAGTAGTATATCGCATTCACAGGAGACCCAGTACTTC. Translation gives CASSISHSQETQYF.

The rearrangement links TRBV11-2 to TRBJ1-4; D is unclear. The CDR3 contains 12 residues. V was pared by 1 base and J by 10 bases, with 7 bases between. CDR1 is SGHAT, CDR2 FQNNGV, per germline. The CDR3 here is CASSLVLGKLFF. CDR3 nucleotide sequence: TGTGCCAGCAGCTTAGTTCTAGGAAAACTGTTTTTT.

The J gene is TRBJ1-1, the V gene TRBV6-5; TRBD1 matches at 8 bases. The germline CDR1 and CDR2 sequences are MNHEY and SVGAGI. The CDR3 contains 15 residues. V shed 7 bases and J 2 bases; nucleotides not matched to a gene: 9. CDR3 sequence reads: CASTISDRENTEAFF. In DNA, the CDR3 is TGTGCCAGCACCATCTCGGACAGGGAAAACACTGAAGCTTTCTTT.

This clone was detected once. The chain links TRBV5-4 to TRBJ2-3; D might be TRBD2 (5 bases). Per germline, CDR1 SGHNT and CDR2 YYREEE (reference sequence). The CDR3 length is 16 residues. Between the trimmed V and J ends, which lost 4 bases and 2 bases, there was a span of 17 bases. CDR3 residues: CASSPGSMGPTDTQYF. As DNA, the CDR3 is TGTGCCAGCAGCCCGGGAAGTATGGGCCCCACAGATACGCAGTATTTT.

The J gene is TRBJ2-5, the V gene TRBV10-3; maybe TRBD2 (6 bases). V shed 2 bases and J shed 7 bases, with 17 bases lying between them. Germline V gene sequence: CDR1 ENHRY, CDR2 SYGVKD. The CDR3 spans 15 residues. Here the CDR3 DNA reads TGTGCCATCAGTGAGGCGGGGCCCAATAAGGGGACCCAGTACTTC. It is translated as CAISEAGPNKGTQYF.

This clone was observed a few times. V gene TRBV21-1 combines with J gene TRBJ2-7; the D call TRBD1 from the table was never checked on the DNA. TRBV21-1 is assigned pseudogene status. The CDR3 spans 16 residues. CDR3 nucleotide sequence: TGTGCCAGCAGCAAAGACAGGGGGCTATGCTCCTACGAGCAGTACTTC. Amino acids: CASSKDRGLCSYEQYF.

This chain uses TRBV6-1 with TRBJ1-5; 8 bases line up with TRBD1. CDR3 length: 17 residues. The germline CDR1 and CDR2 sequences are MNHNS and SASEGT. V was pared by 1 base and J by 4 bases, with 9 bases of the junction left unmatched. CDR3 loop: CASSEGQGLAWNQPQHF. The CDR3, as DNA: TGTGCCAGCAGTGAAGGACAGGGGCTGGCGTGGAATCAGCCCCAGCATTTT.

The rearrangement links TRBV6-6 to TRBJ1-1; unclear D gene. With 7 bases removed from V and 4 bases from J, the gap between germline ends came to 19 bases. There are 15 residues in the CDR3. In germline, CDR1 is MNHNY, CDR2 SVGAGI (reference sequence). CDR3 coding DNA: TGTGCCAGCAACGAGTCGCCGATCCCGAGCACTGAAGCTTTCTTT. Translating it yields CASNESPIPSTEAFF.

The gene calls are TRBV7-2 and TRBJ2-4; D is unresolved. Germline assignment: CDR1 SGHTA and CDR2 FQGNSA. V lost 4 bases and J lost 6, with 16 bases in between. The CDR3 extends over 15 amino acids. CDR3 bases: TGTGCCAGCAGCTATGGGCATGGTCTCTCAAACATTCAGTACTTC. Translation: CASSYGHGLSNIQYF.

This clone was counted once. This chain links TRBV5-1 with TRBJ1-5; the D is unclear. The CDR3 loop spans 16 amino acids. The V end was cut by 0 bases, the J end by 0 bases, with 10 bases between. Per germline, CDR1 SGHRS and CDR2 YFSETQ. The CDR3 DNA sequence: TGCGCCAGCAGCTTGGCTCCGGGGAGTAGCAATCAGCCCCAGCATTTT. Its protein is CASSLAPGSSNQPQHF.

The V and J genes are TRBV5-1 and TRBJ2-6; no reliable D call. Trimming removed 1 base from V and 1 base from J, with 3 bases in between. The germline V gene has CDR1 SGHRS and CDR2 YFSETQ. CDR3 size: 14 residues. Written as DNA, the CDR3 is TGCGCCAGCAGCTTGCTGTCTGGGGCCAACGTCCTGACTTTC. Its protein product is CASSLLSGANVLTF.